The T cell receptor beta chain described here comes from a study of shared clonotypes between healthy human individuals. Study information: Contributing individuals were two females and a few males aged 18 to 49.

Deep-level settings were used for running the assay. Repertoires were generated with immunoSEQ multiplex PCR, while TCRdb's copy carries only in-frame clones and drops some. The sample holds 450,000 or so clones; approximately 77% are singletons and the top ten take 12%. Unsorted samples, those not sorted, used roughly 100 million PBMCs for genomic DNA. The CDR3 is 16 residues long. V dropped 4 bases and J dropped 3 bases, with 19 bases sitting between them. From germline, CDR1 is KGHSH and CDR2 LQKENI. V usage is TRBV18 and J usage is TRBJ2-7, with a tentative D call TRBD2 (7 bases). Sequencing input: PBMCs. This receptor was taken from a woman between 40 and 55 years old in good health. Some clones in this sample may be carry-over from other donors' samples. The CDR3 spells CASSLRGGTSYYEQYF. CDR3 bases: TGTGCCAGCTCACTACGCGGGGGCACCTCTTACTACGAGCAGTACTTC.